The 32 T cell receptor beta chains below all came from one sample that was sequenced in a study of cytomegalovirus exposure and HLA in healthy donors. 60 Vbeta and 13 Jbeta primers were used in PCR. Sequencing used immunoSEQ multiplex PCR; TCRdb keeps in-frame clones, though not all of them. The repertoire holds over 100,000 clones, with approximately 80% as singletons. Sequencing used PBMCs. Every receptor here comes from a male donor in good health and CMV-seropositive.

This chain links TRBV6-5 with TRBJ1-6; 9 bases are a match to TRBD1. CDR1 is MNHEY and CDR2 is SVGAGI in the germline V gene. CDR3 size: 15 residues. V lost 4 bases and J lost 9; bases outside the gene matches: 7. In DNA form, the CDR3 reads TGTGCCAGCAGTTGGGACAGGGCGTTTACTTCACCCCTCCACTTT. Its translation is CASSWDRAFTSPLHF.

On this clone: Mismatch with germline at one junction end may stem from a read error. The rearrangement joins TRBV7-9 to TRBJ1-1; D not resolved. Germline CDR1 is SEHNR and CDR2 is FQNEAQ (reference sequence). CDR3 size: 13 residues. CDR3 coding DNA: TGTTCCAGCAGCTTAGGTGCGGGAACTGAAGCTTTCTTT. Its protein product is CSSSLGAGTEAFF.

This chain joins TRBV7-9 and TRBJ1-2, with 12 bases lining up with TRBD1. Germline V CDR1 and CDR2: SEHNR, FQNEAQ (reference sequence). V trimming: 5 bases; J trimming: 6 bases; junction bases outside the gene matches: 4. The CDR3 contains 14 residues. In nucleotides, the CDR3 is TGTGCCAGCAGCCTGGGGGACAGGGGGCATGGCTACACCTTC. Amino acids: CASSLGDRGHGYTF.

The rearrangement uses TRBV29-1 and TRBJ2-7; TRBD1 matches 7 bases. The V and J ends lost 6 bases and 2 bases, in that order; junction bases with no gene match: 4. The CDR3 contains 12 residues. From germline, CDR1 is SQVTM and CDR2 ANQGSEA. The CDR3 nucleotides are TGCAGCGTAGCCGGGACAGCCTACGAGCAGTACTTC. Translation: CSVAGTAYEQYF.

Comment on this clone: The sample has other DNA sequences that encode this CDR3 too. CDR3 sequence: CSSNRGMNTEAFF. The DNA of the CDR3 is TGCAGCTCCAACCGGGGTATGAACACTGAAGCTTTCTTT. V and J are TRBV29-1 and TRBJ1-1; unclear D gene. The CDR3 extends over 13 amino acids. Germline loops: CDR1 SQVTM, CDR2 ANQGSEA. V shed 8 bases and J shed 0 bases, with 13 bases lying between them.

The J gene is TRBJ1-1, the V gene TRBV28; D uncertain. The CDR3 runs 15 residues. Germline CDR1 and CDR2: MDHEN and SYDVKM. The V end lost 8 bases, the J end lost 4 bases, and 20 bases lay between the germline ends. The CDR3 spells CASRKLQEGGTEAFF. The CDR3 DNA reads as TGTGCCAGCCGGAAACTTCAAGAGGGAGGCACTGAAGCTTTCTTT.

This clone was seen only once. V usage is TRBV21-1 and J usage is TRBJ1-4; the tabulated D call, TRBD1, remains unverified against the DNA. TRBV21-1 is termed a pseudogene. This CDR3 comprises 17 residues. DNA of the CDR3: TGTGCCAGCAGCCCGTTGACAGCCAGCCAAACTAATGAAAAACTGTTTTTT. As protein: CASSPLTASQTNEKLFF.

Turning to this clone: Other nucleotide sequences in the sample specify the same CDR3. This chain joins TRBV2 and TRBJ1-5; D gene unclear. The V and J ends lost 0 bases and 4 bases respectively, with 10 bases between them. Per the germline V gene, CDR1 is SNHLY and CDR2 is FYNNEI. This CDR3 has 15 amino acids. The CDR3: CASSEAVRGNQPQHF. DNA for the CDR3: TGTGCCAGCAGTGAAGCTGTGCGGGGAAATCAGCCCCAGCATTTT.

The chain employs TRBV2 and TRBJ1-1; no clear D. V was pared by 10 bases and J by 4 bases, with 16 bases between. Germline CDR1 is SNHLY and CDR2 is FYNNEI. This CDR3 region has 13 residues. The CDR3 DNA reads TGTGCCACCCAGGACTCGGAAGGCACTGAAGCTTTCTTT. It codes for CATQDSEGTEAFF.

V gene TRBV18 combines with J gene TRBJ2-3, with TRBD1 identical over 7 bases. Germline assignment: CDR1 KGHSH and CDR2 LQKENI. V dropped 0 bases and J dropped 2; count of bases not matched to a gene: 2. The CDR3 spans 15 residues. The CDR3 nucleotides are TGTGCCAGCTCACCACCAGGGGGCTCCACAGATACGCAGTATTTT. Residues: CASSPPGGSTDTQYF.

The CDR3 DNA is TGTGCCAGCAGCGAGGCCCCAGGGGGCGGCTCTGGAAACACCATATATTTT. This gives the protein CASSEAPGGGSGNTIYF. The chain joins TRBV9 to TRBJ1-3, with 8 bases aligning to TRBD1. The CDR3 is 17 amino acids. V dropped 3 bases and J dropped 0; count of bases not matched to a gene: 8. The germline V gene has CDR1 SGDLS and CDR2 YYNGEE.

The rearrangement uses TRBV19 and TRBJ2-3, with D uncertain. Germline V lookup: CDR1 LNHDA, CDR2 SQIVND (reference sequence). Trimming took 4 bases from V and 5 from J, leaving 7 bases between them. This CDR3 comprises 12 residues. CDR3 DNA: TGTGCCAGTAGTAATCCCGTAGATACGCAGTATTTT. Translating gives CASSNPVDTQYF. The variable domain in full, with the rest retrieved from reference TRBV19 and TRBJ2-3, is DGGITQSPKYLFRKEGQNVTLSCEQNLNHDAMYWYRQDPGQGLRLIYYSQIVNDFQKGDIAEGYSVSREKKESFPLTVTSAQKNPTAFYLCASSNPVDTQYFGPGTRLTVL.

On this clone itself: The junction departs from germline at one end; a sequencing error may be responsible. The chain recombines TRBV7-9 with TRBJ1-2; maybe TRBD1 (6 bases). The germline V gene has CDR1 SEHNR and CDR2 FQNEAQ (reference sequence). The CDR3 has 14 amino acids. The CDR3 bases are TGTTCCAGCGGACTCAGGGGAATCGGCTATGGCTACACCTTC. Amino acids: CSSGLRGIGYGYTF.

The V and J genes are TRBV18 and TRBJ1-1; D not certain. With 2 bases removed from V and 7 bases from J, the gap between germline ends came to 11 bases. Germline V gene data show CDR1 as KGHSH and CDR2 as LQKENI. There are 13 residues in the CDR3. The CDR3 DNA reads as TGTGCCAGCTCACCAAAAGAGAGCTTTGAAGCTTTCTTT. Translated: CASSPKESFEAFF.

This clone was counted a single time. The CDR3: CASSLGGGSPRSYEQYF. CDR3 nucleotides: TGCGCCAGCAGCTTGGGGGGCGGGAGCCCACGGTCCTACGAGCAGTACTTC. V and J are TRBV5-1 and TRBJ2-7; TRBD2 matches 7 bases. Germline-derived CDR1 and CDR2 are SGHRS and YFSETQ. The CDR3 is 17 residues long. The V and J ends lost 0 bases and 1 base, in that order; junction bases with no gene match: 10. Looking up the rest from reference TRBV5-1 and TRBJ2-7 gives the full variable domain: KAGVTQTPRYLIKTRGQQVTLSCSPISGHRSVSWYQQTPGQGLQFLFEYFSETQRNKGNFPGRFSGRQFSNSRSEMNVSTLELGDSALYLCASSLGGGSPRSYEQYFGPGTRLTVT.

This clone was recorded many times. The chain employs TRBV28 and TRBJ1-1; D is ambiguous. V was cut by 4 bases and J by 11 bases, with 11 bases left in between. In germline, CDR1 is MDHEN, CDR2 SYDVKM. This CDR3 comprises 11 residues. CDR3 DNA sequence: TGTGCCAGCAGTTGGAGAGTTGAGGCTTTCTTT. It translates to CASSWRVEAFF.

CDR3 DNA sequence: TGTGCCAGCAGTGAAGAGGGGACAAAAGCAGGAAACACCATATATTTT. It encodes CASSEEGTKAGNTIYF. This rearrangement joins TRBV6-1 to TRBJ1-3; TRBD1 might be the D (6 bases). In germline, CDR1 is MNHNS, CDR2 SASEGT. The ends were cut back, 1 base at V and 4 bases at J, with 14 bases in the middle. The CDR3 length is 16 residues.

The chain recombines TRBV11-3 with TRBJ2-3, with 10 bases that match TRBD1. J was trimmed by 3 bases and V by 8 bases; bases with no gene match: 5. The CDR3 is 14 residues long. Germline assignment: CDR1 SGHNT and CDR2 YENEEA. The CDR3: CASSPGQGTDTQYF. CDR3 in DNA: TGTGCCAGCTCACCGGGACAGGGGACAGATACGCAGTATTTT.

The chain combines TRBV11-2 with TRBJ2-7; tentatively, D is TRBD2 (7 bases). Trimming pared 5 bases from V and 3 bases from J, leaving 14 bases between. This CDR3 is 14 amino acids long. Germline values: CDR1 SGHAT, CDR2 FQNNGV. The CDR3 DNA reads TGTGCCAGCAGCGTTGGGGGGGGCAACTACGAGCAGTACTTC. It is translated as CASSVGGGNYEQYF.

A few counts support this clone. V and J are TRBV6-5 and TRBJ1-6; D might be TRBD1 (5 bases). The V gene lost 2 bases and the J gene lost 10 bases, with 18 bases spanning the gap. The CDR3 is made up of 16 amino acids. Germline CDR1 MNHEY, CDR2 SVGAGI. The CDR3 region is CASSYPAARGLSPLHF. The DNA for the CDR3 is TGTGCCAGCAGTTACCCCGCGGCAAGGGGTTTATCACCCCTCCACTTT.

J is TRBJ2-4 and V is TRBV7-9; 7 bases agree with TRBD2. Germline V CDR1 and CDR2: SEHNR, FQNEAQ (reference sequence). V gave up 2 bases and J gave up 12 bases; unmatched junction bases: 16. The CDR3 runs to 16 residues. The DNA of the CDR3 is TGTGCCAGCAGCTTAAGCCGCGGGCGGGAGAGCTACAGTCAGTACTTC. Translated, it gives CASSLSRGRESYSQYF. The complete variable domain, with remaining parts taken from reference TRBV7-9 and TRBJ2-4, reads DTGVSQNPRHKITKRGQNVTFRCDPISEHNRLYWYRQTLGQGPEFLTYFQNEAQLEKSRLLSDRFSAERPKGSFSTLEIQRTEQGDSAMYLCASSLSRGRESYSQYFGAGTRLSVL.

The gene calls are TRBV6-1 and TRBJ2-2; 8 bases align to TRBD2. The CDR3 sequence is 15 residues long. J gave up 4 bases and V 2 bases, and 3 bases lay outside the gene matches. CDR1 is MNHNS and CDR2 is SASEGT in the germline V gene. The DNA for the CDR3 is TGTGCCAGCAGTGAACTAGCGGGTGCCACCGGGGAGCTGTTTTTT. Amino acid sequence: CASSELAGATGELFF.

The chain has TRBV4-1 and TRBJ2-7; weak D call: TRBD2 (5 bases). The V end lost 3 bases, the J end lost 5 bases, and 23 bases lay between the germline ends. CDR1 and CDR2 (germline): MGHRA, YSYEKL. This CDR3 spans 17 amino acids. The CDR3 DNA sequence: TGCGCCAGCAGCCACTCCGGAGGCAGGACCCTCGGGAACGAGCAGTACTTC. This translates into CASSHSGGRTLGNEQYF.

This clone was detected only a few times. J is TRBJ2-2 and V is TRBV19; unclear D gene. CDR3 length: 15 amino acids. CDR1 is LNHDA and CDR2 is SQIVND in the germline V gene (reference sequence). V lost 5 bases to trimming and J lost 2 bases, with 12 bases between them. The CDR3 reads CASSAHIENTGELFF. The CDR3 DNA follows: TGTGCCAGTAGTGCCCATATAGAAAACACCGGGGAGCTGTTTTTT.

The V and J genes are TRBV5-1 and TRBJ2-3, with 12 positions matching TRBD2. The CDR3 covers 16 residues. With V trimmed by 3 bases and J by 2 bases, 4 bases remained unmatched. Germline CDR1 SGHRS, CDR2 YFSETQ. CDR3: CASSYGLAGFTDTQYF. Here the CDR3 DNA reads TGCGCCAGCAGCTACGGACTAGCGGGGTTCACAGATACGCAGTATTTT. Together with reference TRBV5-1 and TRBJ2-3, the CDR3 gives the full variable domain: KAGVTQTPRYLIKTRGQQVTLSCSPISGHRSVSWYQQTPGQGLQFLFEYFSETQRNKGNFPGRFSGRQFSNSRSEMNVSTLELGDSALYLCASSYGLAGFTDTQYFGPGTRLTVL.

The chain has TRBV25-1 and TRBJ2-1; TRBD2 matches 10 bases. Germline loops: CDR1 MGHDK, CDR2 SYGVNS. The CDR3 contains 16 residues. The V segment lost 4 bases and the J segment 9 bases; nucleotides outside the gene matches: 12. The CDR3 DNA reads TGTGCCAGCAGTGCCCCGGGAGCGGGGGGGCCTGGTGAGCAGTTCTTC. Translation gives CASSAPGAGGPGEQFF.

The gene calls are TRBV6-7 and TRBJ2-1; 8 nucleotides agree with TRBD1. TRBV6-7 is known as an ORF, though its function is uncertain. V shed 6 bases, J shed 0 bases, and the junction held 16 bases outside the gene matches. CDR3 length equals 19 residues. Here the CDR3 DNA reads TGTGCCAGCAGCCACAGGGGGGATGGACAGCCAGACTCCTACAATGAGCAGTTCTTC. It is translated as CASSHRGDGQPDSYNEQFF.

The chain combines TRBV28 with TRBJ2-1; D is uncertain. The CDR3 is 13 amino acids. The germline V and J ends were trimmed by 2 bases and 10 bases, with 12 bases remaining between them. Germline values: CDR1 MDHEN, CDR2 SYDVKM. The CDR3 region is CASSLPTVGEQFF. Written as DNA, the CDR3 is TGTGCCAGCAGTTTACCTACGGTCGGGGAGCAGTTCTTC.

The chain links TRBV9 to TRBJ2-5; 8 nucleotides match TRBD2. The DNA end lines up better with TRBJ2-7; the J call may be wrong. The CDR3 loop spans 16 amino acids. Per the germline V gene, CDR1 is SGDLS and CDR2 is YYNGEE. CDR3 protein: CASSVGIGGGNYEQYF. The CDR3 nucleotides read TGTGCCAGCAGCGTAGGAATCGGCGGGGGGAACTACGAGCAGTACTTC.

This clone was detected once. One end of the junction is discordant with germline, which a read error may explain. The rearrangement uses TRBV7-9 and TRBJ1-6; TRBD1 matches 9 bases. This CDR3 is built from 14 residues. From germline, CDR1 is SEHNR and CDR2 FQNEAQ (reference sequence). CDR3 in amino acids: CSSSLGTGSSPLHF. The DNA of the CDR3 is TGTTCCAGCAGCTTAGGGACAGGGAGCTCACCCCTCCACTTT.

This clone is a singleton in its sample. The V gene is TRBV5-4, the J gene TRBJ1-2; D is perhaps TRBD1 (6 bases). The V gene's germline CDR1 is SGHNT and CDR2 YYREEE (reference sequence). The CDR3 runs to 13 residues. Trimming stripped 1 base from V and 7 bases from J, with 11 bases between. The CDR3 nucleotides read TGTGCCAGCAGCTTGAGGACAGCAGGTGGCTACACCTTC. This sequence encodes CASSLRTAGGYTF.

This sequence joins TRBV5-1 and TRBJ1-3; 9 nucleotides match TRBD1. J gave up 7 bases and V 4 bases, and 9 bases lay outside the gene matches. The CDR3 is made up of 15 amino acids. The germline CDR1 and CDR2 sequences are SGHRS and YFSETQ. The CDR3 DNA reads TGCGCCAGCAGCCACGGGACAGGGTTGGAGAACACCATATATTTT. This codes for CASSHGTGLENTIYF.